The clone carrying this T cell receptor beta chain was seen repeatedly, ten times or more. Establishment of the diagnosis relied upon clinical symptoms, serum thyroxine, TRAb, thyroid ultrasound and orbital computed tomography. The sample is drawn from a study of Graves' ophthalmopathy and Graves' hyperthyroidism. V lost 7 bases to trimming and J lost 4 bases; unmatched junction nucleotides: 8. Germline CDR1 and CDR2: SEHNR and FQNEAQ (reference sequence). This CDR3 contains 15 residues. The sequenced template was RNA, covering the TCR beta CDR3 region. HTBI primers primed a first-round RT-PCR, and a second-round multiplex PCR followed. TCRdb reanalysed the multiplex PCR reads using MiXCR and keeps one entry per CDR3 protein. The sample consists of around 660,000 distinct CDR3 sequences, 35% to 45% of them appearing once.

This receptor was taken from an adult man with Graves' ophthalmopathy. V is TRBV7-9 and J is TRBJ1-2, with 11 positions matching TRBD1. Sequencing input: peripheral blood. In DNA form, the CDR3 reads TGTGCCAGCACACACCGGGACAGGGGGTTCTATGGCTACACCTTC. Protein: CASTHRDRGFYGYTF.